The 27 T cell receptor beta chains in this list originate from one sample, sequenced in a study of blood T cell repertoires in COVID-19. Method: immunoSEQ multiplex PCR; TCRdb's copy keeps in-frame clones and lacks some. The sample records some 250,000 clones, 65% to 85% being singletons. The specimen was peripheral blood. The receptors were sampled from a man aged 40-49 years with active or convalescent COVID-19.

This clone was seen just once. This sequence joins TRBV4-3 and TRBJ2-1; weak D call: TRBD1 (5 bases). There are 16 residues in the CDR3. The V end lost 1 base, the J end lost 5 bases, and 15 bases lay between the germline ends. The germline gives CDR1 LGHNA, CDR2 YSLEER. CDR3 DNA: TGCGCCAGCAGCCAAGGGACATATGGGTTTGACAATGAGCAGTTCTTC. Protein product: CASSQGTYGFDNEQFF.

This sequence joins TRBV5-1 and TRBJ1-4; TRBD1 might be the D (6 bases). Germline values: CDR1 SGHRS, CDR2 YFSETQ. V was pared by 0 bases and J by 2 bases, with 8 bases between. CDR3 length equals 15 residues. Written as DNA, the CDR3 is TGCGCCAGCAGCTTGGCAGGGGCGACTAATGAAAAACTGTTTTTT. Translation gives CASSLAGATNEKLFF.

The chain combines TRBV24-1 with TRBJ1-6, with D unresolved. The germline V gene encodes CDR1 KGHDR and CDR2 SFDVKD. Trimming shortened V by 4 bases and J by 10 bases, and 7 bases separated the two germline ends. This CDR3 region has 12 residues. CDR3 DNA: TGTGCCACCAGTGACGGGATATCACCCCTCCACTTT. This sequence encodes CATSDGISPLHF.

The J gene is TRBJ2-7, the V gene TRBV27, with 8 bases fitting TRBD2. The V gene's germline CDR1 is MNHEY and CDR2 SMNVEV (reference sequence). CDR3 length equals 20 residues. The V and J ends lost 0 bases and 3 bases, in that order; junction bases with no gene match: 19. The CDR3 sequence is CASSLSGLGAEREFSYEQYF. The DNA for the CDR3 is TGTGCCAGCAGTTTATCTGGCTTGGGGGCCGAGCGGGAGTTTAGCTACGAGCAGTACTTC.

The chain uses TRBV12-3 or TRBV12-4 and TRBJ1-2, with 7 bases fitting TRBD1. The trim removed 2 bases at V and 4 bases at J, leaving 1 base unmatched. CDR3 length: 13 residues. The CDR3, as DNA: TGTGCCAGCAGTTTAACAGGGGCCTATGGCTACACCTTC. Translation: CASSLTGAYGYTF.

The chain links TRBV3-1 (or the pseudogene TRBV3-2) to TRBJ1-4; TRBD1 might be the D (5 bases). V lost 4 bases and J 11 bases, leaving 17 bases between the germline ends. The CDR3 contains 14 residues. Germline loops: CDR1 LGHDT, CDR2 YNNKEL (reference sequence). Here the CDR3 DNA reads TGTGCCAGCAGCCTCGGGACGGGGGGTTGGAAACTGTTTTTT. It codes for CASSLGTGGWKLFF.

The rearrangement uses TRBV7-2 and TRBJ2-3; TRBD1 aligns across 8 bases. V lost 2 bases, J lost 2 bases, and 9 bases stayed unmatched. The CDR3 extends over 17 amino acids. Germline-derived CDR1 and CDR2 are SGHTA and FQGNSA. The chain's CDR3 is CASSLRGSGGLTDTQYF. CDR3 DNA sequence: TGTGCCAGCAGCTTAAGGGGCTCAGGGGGCCTCACAGATACGCAGTATTTT.

The chain recombines TRBV10-3 with TRBJ2-2, with TRBD1 matching over 7 bases. The J segment lost 0 bases and the V segment lost 8 bases, leaving 3 bases of the junction unmatched. Germline V gene sequence: CDR1 ENHRY, CDR2 SYGVKD. The CDR3 runs to 14 residues. The CDR3 loop reads CAILGQPNTGELFF. CDR3 bases: TGTGCCATCCTGGGACAGCCGAACACCGGGGAGCTGTTTTTT.

The V gene is TRBV18, the J gene TRBJ1-1; 8 nucleotides agree with TRBD1. This CDR3 has 14 amino acids. Germline-derived CDR1 and CDR2 are KGHSH and LQKENI. Trimming took 2 bases from V and 5 from J; bases not matched to a gene: 4. The CDR3 region is CASSPYRGKTEAFF. The CDR3 DNA is TGTGCCAGCTCACCATACAGGGGGAAAACTGAAGCTTTCTTT.

The genes are TRBV11-2 and TRBJ2-7; D may be TRBD1 (7 bases). Per the germline V gene, CDR1 is SGHAT and CDR2 is FQNNGV. The ends were cut back, 3 bases at V and 6 bases at J, with 9 bases in the middle. The CDR3 spans 12 residues. The chain's CDR3 is CASSFQGGEQYF. For the CDR3, the DNA is TGTGCCAGCAGCTTCCAGGGGGGCGAGCAGTACTTC.

The rearrangement links TRBV7-3 to TRBJ2-1; 9 positions match TRBD2. This CDR3 has 15 residues. The V gene end was trimmed by 1 base and the J gene end by 4 bases; junction bases not matched to a gene: 2. Germline V gene lookup returns CDR1 SGHTA and CDR2 FQGTGA. The CDR3 sequence: CASSLRAGGYNEQFF. The CDR3 DNA reads as TGTGCCAGCAGCTTAAGAGCGGGGGGTTACAATGAGCAGTTCTTC.

This sequence joins TRBV7-6 and TRBJ2-7, with a tentative D call TRBD1 (6 bases). The V and J ends lost 0 bases and 5 bases respectively, with 17 bases between them. The CDR3 runs to 16 residues. CDR1 is SGHVS and CDR2 is FNYEAQ in the germline V gene. In DNA form, the CDR3 reads TGTGCCAGCAGCTTAGCCTCGGGACAATGGGGCCACGAGCAGTACTTC. Protein sequence: CASSLASGQWGHEQYF.

This clone came up a few times. V is TRBV30 and J is TRBJ1-1; D might be TRBD1 (5 bases). V lost 1 base and J 4 bases, leaving 13 bases between the germline ends. The CDR3 covers 14 residues. CDR1 and CDR2 from the germline V gene are GTSNPN and SVGIG (reference sequence). This CDR3 is CAWSDAGSSTEAFF. In DNA, the CDR3 is TGTGCCTGGAGTGACGCAGGGTCGAGCACTGAAGCTTTCTTT.

CDR3 nucleotide sequence: TGCGCCAGCAGCTTGGAATCTAGCGGGGTCCATGAGCAGTTCTTC. Its protein product is CASSLESSGVHEQFF. The rearrangement links TRBV5-1 to TRBJ2-1, with 9 bases identical to TRBD2. After removal of 0 bases from V and 8 bases from J, the junction contained 6 bases not matched to a gene. This CDR3 has 15 residues. Looked up from germline, CDR1 is SGHRS and CDR2 is YFSETQ.

The CDR3 spells CASRSPSSGGYTF. CDR3 DNA: TGTGCCTCGAGGAGTCCCTCGTCGGGTGGCTACACCTTC. The chain is built from TRBV30 and TRBJ1-2; D is undetermined. V gave up 7 bases and J gave up 7 bases, with 19 bases separating them. The CDR3 consists of 13 residues. CDR1 and CDR2 (germline): GTSNPN, SVGIG (reference sequence).

This chain connects TRBV30 to TRBJ2-7; no firm D call. V lost 5 bases and J 2 bases, leaving 7 bases between the germline ends. The CDR3 is 11 residues long. Germline CDR1 reads GTSNPN; CDR2 reads SVGIG (reference sequence). The CDR3 DNA reads TGTGCCTGGGGACGTACCTACGAGCAGTACTTC. Amino acids: CAWGRTYEQYF.

This clone was detected only a few times. The V call is TRBV7-2, the J call TRBJ2-7, with TRBD2 identical over 8 bases. Germline V gives CDR1 SGHTA, CDR2 FQGNSA. The V gene end was trimmed by 5 bases and the J gene end by 4 bases; junction bases not matched to a gene: 10. The CDR3 covers 15 residues. CDR3 loop: CASSLGSGSWYEQYF. The CDR3, as DNA: TGTGCCAGCAGCCTCGGGAGCGGGAGTTGGTACGAGCAGTACTTC.

This clone was observed once. This sequence joins TRBV15 and TRBJ2-7, with 12 bases aligning to TRBD2. V shed 1 base and J 6 bases; nucleotides not matched to a gene: 4. This CDR3 has 15 amino acids. Germline CDR1 and CDR2: LNHNV and YYDKDF (reference sequence). This CDR3 reads CATSRGLAGEGEQYF. The CDR3 DNA is TGTGCCACCAGCAGAGGACTAGCGGGAGAGGGCGAGCAGTACTTC.

V is TRBV5-4 and J is TRBJ2-3, with D possibly matching TRBD2 (6 bases). The germline CDR1 and CDR2 sequences are SGHNT and YYREEE (reference sequence). The CDR3 contains 15 residues. V lost 0 bases and J lost 6, with 14 bases in between. The CDR3 DNA sequence: TGTGCCAGCAGCTTGGAGGGACTCCGAGGTGATACGCAGTATTTT. It specifies CASSLEGLRGDTQYF.

V is TRBV2 and J is TRBJ1-5; 7 nucleotides line up with TRBD1. The CDR3 is 15 amino acids. Looked up from germline, CDR1 is SNHLY and CDR2 is FYNNEI. Losses at the gene ends were 6 bases for V and 7 bases for J; bases not matched to a gene: 12. CDR3 sequence reads: CASSETTGKMQPQHF. In DNA, the CDR3 is TGTGCCAGCAGCGAAACGACAGGGAAGATGCAGCCCCAGCATTTT.

The chain links TRBV24-1 to TRBJ1-2; 9 nucleotides agree with TRBD1. CDR3 size: 17 residues. Germline CDR1 KGHDR, CDR2 SFDVKD. Trimming removed 8 bases from V and 1 base from J; junction bases left unmatched: 13. As DNA, the CDR3 is TGTGCCACCACGGCGGGGACAGGGCCGCACCTTAACTATGGCTACACCTTC. The encoded protein is CATTAGTGPHLNYGYTF.

The rearrangement links TRBV19 to TRBJ2-5; D possibly corresponds to TRBD1 (6 bases). Trimming pared 5 bases from V and 1 base from J, leaving 14 bases between. Germline CDR1 and CDR2: LNHDA and SQIVND (reference sequence). The CDR3 length is 15 residues. For the CDR3, the DNA is TGTGCCAGTAGTGTCCGGGACACGAGCCAAGAGACCCAGTACTTC. Translating it yields CASSVRDTSQETQYF.

The CDR3 loop reads CASSPEAEYGYTF. CDR3 bases: TGTGCCAGCAGCCCCGAGGCCGAGTATGGCTACACCTTC. This chain joins TRBV5-6 and TRBJ1-2; D remains ambiguous. V was shortened by 4 bases and J by 5 bases, with 12 bases between the two germline ends. Germline CDR1 SGHDT, CDR2 YYEEEE. The CDR3 loop spans 13 amino acids.

This clone has ten or more counts. The V gene is TRBV18, the J gene TRBJ1-5, with a weak D call TRBD1 (5 bases). Germline loops: CDR1 KGHSH, CDR2 LQKENI. This CDR3 contains 13 residues. Trimming stripped 2 bases from V and 6 bases from J, with 8 bases between. The CDR3 sequence: CASSPGAIQPQHF. The CDR3 bases are TGTGCCAGCTCACCAGGGGCTATTCAGCCCCAGCATTTT.

V gene TRBV5-6 combines with J gene TRBJ2-2; the D is unclear. This CDR3 contains 12 residues. Trimming took off 1 base at V and 6 bases at J, with 4 bases between the two ends. The V gene's germline CDR1 is SGHDT and CDR2 YYEEEE. CDR3 sequence (DNA): TGTGCCAGCAGCTTGCTCTCCGGGGAGCTGTTTTTT. This encodes CASSLLSGELFF.

V gene TRBV7-9 combines with J gene TRBJ2-7, with a weak D call TRBD1 (5 bases). The V gene lost 2 bases and the J gene lost 4 bases, with 12 bases spanning the gap. The germline V gene has CDR1 SEHNR and CDR2 FQNEAQ (reference sequence). The CDR3 runs to 14 residues. The CDR3: CASSLMQGTYEQYF. As DNA, the CDR3 is TGTGCCAGCAGCTTAATGCAGGGAACATACGAGCAGTACTTC.

The chain links TRBV6-2 or TRBV6-3 to TRBJ1-5; 7 bases are shared with TRBD1. There are 16 residues in the CDR3. V dropped 4 bases and J dropped 3; count of bases not matched to a gene: 9. Germline assignment: CDR1 MNHEY and CDR2 SVGEGT. CDR3 sequence: CASSSQGLGNNQPQHF. CDR3 in DNA: TGTGCCAGCAGTTCACAGGGGCTGGGAAACAATCAGCCCCAGCATTTT.